The clone carrying this TCR beta chain was detected a few times. Its specificity is not known. The data stem from a study of blood T cells in healthy people across ages. Study-level findings and limits: A strong correlation between TCR beta diversity and naive T cell percentage was seen.

For the second PCR, which ran for about 7 to 12 cycles, a sample-barcoded 5' primer and a J-beta primer mix were used. TCRdb re-called the 5' RACE reads with MiXCR, one entry per CDR3 protein. The repertoire holds some 920,000 distinct CDR3 sequences, approximately 50% seen once, with 20% to 25% in the top ten. Germline loops: CDR1 KGHSY, CDR2 FQNENV. V was trimmed by 3 bases and J by 6 bases, leaving 12 bases between them. This CDR3 contains 14 residues. This chain connects TRBV16 to TRBJ1-5, with TRBD1 as a possible D gene (6 bases). The sequenced sample consisted of blood. The receptor comes from a woman in her sixties or seventies in good health. The DNA for the CDR3 is TGTGCCAGCAGCCATGGGGGCGACCTTCAGCCCCAGCATTTT. The encoded protein is CASSHGGDLQPQHF.